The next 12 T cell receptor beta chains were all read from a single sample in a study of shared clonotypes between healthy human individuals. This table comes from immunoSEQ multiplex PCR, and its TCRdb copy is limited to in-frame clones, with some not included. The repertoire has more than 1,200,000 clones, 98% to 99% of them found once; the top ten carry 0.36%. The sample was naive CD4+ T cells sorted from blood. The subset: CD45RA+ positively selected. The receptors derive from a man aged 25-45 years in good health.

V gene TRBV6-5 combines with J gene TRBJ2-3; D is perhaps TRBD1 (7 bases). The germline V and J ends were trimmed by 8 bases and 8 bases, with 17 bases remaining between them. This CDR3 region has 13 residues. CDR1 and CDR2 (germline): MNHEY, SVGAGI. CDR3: CASWGQPGGTQYF. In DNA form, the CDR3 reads TGTGCCAGCTGGGGACAGCCCGGGGGTACGCAGTATTTT.

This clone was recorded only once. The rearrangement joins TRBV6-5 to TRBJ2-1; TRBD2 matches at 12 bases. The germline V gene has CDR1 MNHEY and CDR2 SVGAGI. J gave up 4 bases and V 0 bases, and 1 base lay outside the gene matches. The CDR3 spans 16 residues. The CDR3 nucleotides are TGTGCCAGCAGTTACTCAGGACTAGCGGGGTACAATGAGCAGTTCTTC. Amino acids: CASSYSGLAGYNEQFF.

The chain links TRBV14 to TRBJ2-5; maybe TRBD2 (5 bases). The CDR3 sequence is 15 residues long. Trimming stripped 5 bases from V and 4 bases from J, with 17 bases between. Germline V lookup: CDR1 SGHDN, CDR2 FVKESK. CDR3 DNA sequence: TGTGCCAGCAGCGTACGCGGAATGGCGGGAGAGACCCAGTACTTC. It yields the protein CASSVRGMAGETQYF.

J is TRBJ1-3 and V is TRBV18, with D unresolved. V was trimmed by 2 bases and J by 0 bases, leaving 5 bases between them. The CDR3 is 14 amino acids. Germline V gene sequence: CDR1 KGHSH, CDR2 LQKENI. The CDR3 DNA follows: TGTGCCAGCTCACCATCCGTCTCTGGAAACACCATATATTTT. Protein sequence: CASSPSVSGNTIYF.

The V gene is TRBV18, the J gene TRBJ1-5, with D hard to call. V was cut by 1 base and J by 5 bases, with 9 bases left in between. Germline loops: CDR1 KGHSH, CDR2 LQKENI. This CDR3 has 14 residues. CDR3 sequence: CASSPQGYDQPQHF. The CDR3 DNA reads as TGTGCCAGCTCACCACAAGGGTACGATCAGCCCCAGCATTTT.

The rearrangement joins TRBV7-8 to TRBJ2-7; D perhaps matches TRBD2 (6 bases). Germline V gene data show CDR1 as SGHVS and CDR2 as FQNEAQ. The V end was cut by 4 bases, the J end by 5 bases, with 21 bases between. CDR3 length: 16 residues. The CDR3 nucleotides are TGTGCCAGCAGCTGGACCTCGGGACTGCCGTCGGACGAGCAGTACTTC. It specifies CASSWTSGLPSDEQYF. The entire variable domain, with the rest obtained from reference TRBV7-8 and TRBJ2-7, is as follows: GAGVSQSPRYKVAKRGQDVALRCDPISGHVSLFWYQQALGQGPEFLTYFQNEAQLDKSGLPSDRFFAERPEGSVSTLKIQRTQQEDSAVYLCASSWTSGLPSDEQYFGPGTRLTVT.

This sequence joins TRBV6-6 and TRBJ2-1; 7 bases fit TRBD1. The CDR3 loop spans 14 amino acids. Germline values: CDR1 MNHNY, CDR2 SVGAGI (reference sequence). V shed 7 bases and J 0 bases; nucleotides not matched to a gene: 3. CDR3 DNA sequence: TGTGCCAGCATCTGGGACAGCTCCTACAATGAGCAGTTCTTC. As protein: CASIWDSSYNEQFF.

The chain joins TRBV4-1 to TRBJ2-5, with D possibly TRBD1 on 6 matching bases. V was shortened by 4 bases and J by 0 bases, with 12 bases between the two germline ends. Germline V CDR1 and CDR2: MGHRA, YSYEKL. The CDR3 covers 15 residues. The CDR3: CASSPEDRNQETQYF. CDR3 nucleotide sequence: TGCGCCAGCAGCCCAGAAGACAGGAACCAAGAGACCCAGTACTTC.

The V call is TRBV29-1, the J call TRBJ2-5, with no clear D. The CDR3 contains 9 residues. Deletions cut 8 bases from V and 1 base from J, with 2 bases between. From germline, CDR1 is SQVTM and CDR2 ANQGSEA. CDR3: CSPQETQYF. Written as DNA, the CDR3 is TGCAGCCCCCAAGAGACCCAGTACTTC.

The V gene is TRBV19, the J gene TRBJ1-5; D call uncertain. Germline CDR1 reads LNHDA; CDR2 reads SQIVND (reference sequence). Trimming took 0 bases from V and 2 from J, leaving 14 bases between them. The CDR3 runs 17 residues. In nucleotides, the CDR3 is TGTGCCAGTAGTATAGACCCGACAAAAGGAGGCAATCAGCCCCAGCATTTT. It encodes CASSIDPTKGGNQPQHF.

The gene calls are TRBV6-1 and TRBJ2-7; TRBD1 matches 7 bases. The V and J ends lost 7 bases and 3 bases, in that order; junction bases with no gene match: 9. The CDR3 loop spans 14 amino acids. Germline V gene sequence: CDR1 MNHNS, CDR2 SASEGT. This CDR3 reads CASTSGTEHYEQYF. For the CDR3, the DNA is TGTGCCAGCACATCCGGGACAGAGCACTACGAGCAGTACTTC.

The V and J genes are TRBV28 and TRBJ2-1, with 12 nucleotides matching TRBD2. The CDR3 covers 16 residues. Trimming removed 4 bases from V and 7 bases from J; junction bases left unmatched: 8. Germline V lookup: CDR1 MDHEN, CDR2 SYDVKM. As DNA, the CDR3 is TGTGCCAGCAGTTCGGCTAGCGGGAGGGCCAGGAATGAGCAGTTCTTC. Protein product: CASSSASGRARNEQFF.